These T cell receptor beta chains were read from a single sample in a study of identical twins. A single record per CDR3 protein comes from TCRdb applying MiXCR to the 5' RACE reads. The table includes under 300,000 distinct CDR3 sequences, about 14% detected once. The sample was memory (CD45RO+) T cells sorted from blood. These receptors all come from a woman between 18 and 29 years old in good health. The CDR3 runs from the conserved cysteine through the conserved F or W. D genes are given only for firm matches. Size values are once, few and many counts, or a class for expanded clones, and some rows have none.

d_gene,v_gene,abundance,j_gene,CDR3nt,CDR3aa
TRBD1,TRBV6-1,few,TRBJ2-3,TGTGCCAGCAGTGAACCGGGACAGGGGGCTGATACGCAGTATTTT,CASSEPGQGADTQYF
TRBD2,TRBV29-1,once,TRBJ2-1,TGCAGCGTTCAAGCGGGAGGAGATAGTGAGCAGTTCTTC,CSVQAGGDSEQFF
TRBD2,TRBV6-1,few,TRBJ2-2,TGTGCCAGCAGGAATCGGGTAGCGGGGGGAGGGGACACCGGGGAGCTGTTTTTT,CASRNRVAGGGDTGELFF
NA,TRBV12-3/TRBV12-4,NA,TRBJ2-7,TGTGCCAGCAGCCTCACCTATTACGAGCAGTACTTC,CASSLTYYEQYF
TRBD2,TRBV20-1,NA,TRBJ2-1,TGCAGTGCTAGGGATTCGACTAGCGGGAAATTGCGTGAGCAGTTCTTC,CSARDSTSGKLREQFF
NA,TRBV9,NA,TRBJ2-5,TGTGCCAGCAGCTCCGGACGCCCGGAAGAGACCCAGTACTTC,CASSSGRPEETQYF
NA,TRBV12-3/TRBV12-4,NA,TRBJ1-1,TGTGCCAGCACCGTACCACAGGGTATAAGGGTAATGAACACTGAAGCTTTCTTT,CASTVPQGIRVMNTEAFF
NA,TRBV20-1,few,TRBJ2-5,TGCAGTGCTAGGGGGTTACAGCAAGAGACCCAGTACTTC,CSARGLQQETQYF
NA,TRBV5-6,many,TRBJ2-1,TGTGCCAGCAGCTTGGGCCGTCGTGAGCAGTTCTTC,CASSLGRREQFF
TRBD2,TRBV7-2,few,TRBJ2-1,TGTGCCAGCAGCTTAGGGGCTAGCGGGAGGATCTACAATGAGCAGTTCTTC,CASSLGASGRIYNEQFF
NA,TRBV20-1,NA,TRBJ2-1,TGCAGTGCCCCCCCGTTGGGCAATGAGCAGTTCTTC,CSAPPLGNEQFF
TRBD1,TRBV25-1,many,TRBJ2-7,TGTGCCAGCACAGCCTCCGGGACAGGGTTGGGCGAGCAGTACTTC,CASTASGTGLGEQYF
TRBD1,TRBV12-3/TRBV12-4,NA,TRBJ1-5,TGTGCCAGCAGTCCCTGGACAGGGGATGGCAATCAGCCCCAGCATTTT,CASSPWTGDGNQPQHF
NA,TRBV29-1,NA,TRBJ2-3,TGCAGCGTTGATATGAGCACAGATACGCAGTATTTT,CSVDMSTDTQYF
NA,TRBV19,NA,TRBJ2-2,TGTGCCAGTAGTATATTTGGCCAGGCCACCGGGGAGCTGTTTTTT,CASSIFGQATGELFF
NA,TRBV9,NA,TRBJ1-1,TGTGCCAGCAGCTCGGGACCCCTCTATGGCACTGAAGCTTTCTTT,CASSSGPLYGTEAFF
NA,TRBV9,few,TRBJ2-2,TGTGCCAGCAGCGTAGATTCTGGGGTGGACGGGGAGCTGTTTTTT,CASSVDSGVDGELFF
NA,TRBV5-1,many,TRBJ2-7,TGCGCCAGCAGCTTCAACCCGGGCCGCCCCTACGAGCAGTACTTC,CASSFNPGRPYEQYF
NA,TRBV6-4,NA,TRBJ2-2,TGTGCCAGCAGCAAATCGGGGGAATGGACCGGGGAGCTGTTTTTT,CASSKSGEWTGELFF
NA,TRBV6-1,many,TRBJ1-4,TGTGCCAGCAGAAGACAGATCAATGAAAAACTGTTTTTT,CASRRQINEKLFF
TRBD2,TRBV29-1,few,TRBJ2-3,TGCAGCGCCGAGTGGGAGCGGGAGGCAGATACGCAGTATTTT,CSAEWEREADTQYF
NA,TRBV10-1,NA,TRBJ2-3,TGCGCCAGCAGAAGGAGCACAGATACGCAGTATTTT,CASRRSTDTQYF
NA,TRBV20-1,NA,TRBJ2-3,TGCAGTGCCGTAATAGCGGGCACAGATACGCAGTATTTT,CSAVIAGTDTQYF
TRBD1,TRBV5-6,few,TRBJ2-1,TGTGCCAGCACCCGAACCGGGACAGGATACAATGAGCAGTTCTTC,CASTRTGTGYNEQFF
NA,TRBV12-3/TRBV12-4,NA,TRBJ2-7,TGTGCCAGCAGTAAAAGTTACGAGCAGTACTTC,CASSKSYEQYF
NA,TRBV2,few,TRBJ1-1,TGTGCCAGCACCGGCGACACGGACACTGAAGCTTTCTTT,CASTGDTDTEAFF